This T cell receptor beta chain was documented in a study of blood T cell repertoires in COVID-19. Looking at the study overall: Samples taken during acute and convalescent COVID-19 were collected in the United States, Italy and Spain. The cDNA or gDNA used as material had been derived from T cells, B-cell-depleted T cells, or PBMCs.

The CDR3 has 16 residues. Germline V gene sequence: CDR1 MNHEY, CDR2 SVGAGI. V shed 4 bases, J shed 6 bases, and the junction held 14 bases outside the gene matches. TCRdb's copy holds only in-frame clones and misses some; the assay was immunoSEQ multiplex PCR. Of over 130,000 clones in the sample, 75% to 90% are singletons; the top ten hold about 2%. The receptor was isolated from a man aged 65 to 85 with acute or convalescent COVID-19. The specimen sequenced was peripheral blood. The chain combines TRBV6-5 with TRBJ1-2, with 7 bases that match TRBD1. CDR3 in DNA: TGTGCCAGCAGTTTGAGCCCCCGCAGGGGGTCAAATGGCTACACCTTC. This codes for CASSLSPRRGSNGYTF.